This T cell receptor beta chain stems from a study of beta chain features in type 1 diabetes. The isolated RNA, all of it, was reverse transcribed, so expressed TCRB transcripts were what got sequenced. Libraries were prepared by immunoSEQ multiplex PCR; TCRdb keeps only in-frame clonotypes and omits some of them. The repertoire holds around 500,000 clones, with approximately 10% as singletons. The specimen sequenced was naive CD4+ T cells from blood. This clonotype was sampled from a woman aged 18-35 years in good health.

The chain's CDR3 is CAWDRAGNTEAFF. The DNA of the CDR3 is TGTGCCTGGGACAGGGCGGGGAACACTGAAGCTTTCTTT. J is TRBJ1-1 and V is TRBV30; 7 nucleotides align to TRBD1. J lost 1 base, V lost 5 bases, and 4 bases had no gene match. The germline CDR1 and CDR2 sequences are GTSNPN and SVGIG (reference sequence). The CDR3 spans 13 residues. The complete variable domain, with remaining parts taken from reference TRBV30 and TRBJ1-1, reads SQTIHQWPATLVQPVGSPLSLECTVEGTSNPNLYWYRQAAGRGLQLLFYSVGIGQISSEVPQNLSASRPQDRQFILSSKKLLLSDSGFYLCAWDRAGNTEAFFGQGTRLTVV.